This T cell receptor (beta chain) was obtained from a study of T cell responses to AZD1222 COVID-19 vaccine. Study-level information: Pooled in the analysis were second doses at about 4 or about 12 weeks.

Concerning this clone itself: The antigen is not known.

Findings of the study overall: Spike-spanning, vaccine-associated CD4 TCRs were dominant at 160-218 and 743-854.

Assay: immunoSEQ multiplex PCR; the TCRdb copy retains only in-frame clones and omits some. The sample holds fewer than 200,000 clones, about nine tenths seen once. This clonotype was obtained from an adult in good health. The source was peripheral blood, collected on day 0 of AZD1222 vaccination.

As DNA, the CDR3 is TGCGCCAGCAGGGCACCGGGACGCTCGAGCTCCTACGAGCAGTACTTC. This sequence encodes CASRAPGRSSSYEQYF. This rearrangement joins TRBV5-1 to TRBJ2-7; D tentatively reads TRBD1 or TRBD2 (5 bases each). V dropped 5 bases and J dropped 0 bases, with 18 bases sitting between them. The length of the CDR3 is 16 residues. The germline V gene encodes CDR1 SGHRS and CDR2 YFSETQ.